This entry is about one T cell receptor (beta chain). The antigen is unknown. The data were taken from a study of radiation and T cells in renal cell carcinoma. Germline V gene lookup returns CDR1 MNHEY and CDR2 SVGAGI. Between the trimmed V and J ends, which lost 0 bases and 8 bases, there was a span of 10 bases. The CDR3 contains 14 residues. Study-wide results and caveats: In blood, top tumor clones expanded by 2 weeks, shrinking by 4.

Repertoires were generated with immunoSEQ multiplex PCR, while TCRdb's copy carries only in-frame clones and drops some. This sample has about 83,000 clones, with approximately 87% found just once. Time point here: blood 4 weeks post-SBRT, at nephrectomy. Regarding treatment: 15 Gy SBRT to primary tumor, nephrectomy 4 weeks later. Sequences were derived from blood, sampled from a patient whose treatment included radiotherapy and nephrectomy. This clonotype was obtained from a woman aged 55-70 years with renal cell carcinoma. This rearrangement joins TRBV6-5 to TRBJ1-4; D not certain. The CDR3 loop is CASSYSLRNEKLFF. In DNA form, the CDR3 reads TGTGCCAGCAGTTACTCGTTGAGGAACGAAAAACTGTTTTTT.